This T cell receptor beta chain was documented in a study of molecular identifiers for immune sequencing clone quantification. Sorted inputs of roughly 19,000 to 1,100,000 cells, with 10%, 30% or 50% RNA, yielded naive CD8 libraries. The bulk TCR libraries were made with methods described before and with listed TCR primers. MiXCR was run by TCRdb on the PCR reads, yielding one entry per CDR3 protein. The repertoire consists of just under 650,000 distinct CDR3 sequences, with roughly 21% occurring once and the leading ten covering about 0.9%. In its sample, this clonotype was seen many times. Germline lookup yields CDR1 SEHNR and CDR2 FQNEAQ (reference sequence). The CDR3 consists of 16 residues. With 5 bases removed from V and 0 bases from J, the gap between germline ends came to 14 bases.

The chain recombines TRBV7-9 with TRBJ2-4; TRBD2 is a possible D gene (6 bases). This clonotype originated in a human donor in good health. Some libraries in this study had Jurkat cell RNA spiked in. Sequencing was performed on naive CD8+ T cells from blood, with Jurkat cell RNA spiked in. As for subset: FACS-sorted CD8+CD4-CCR7+CD45RA+ naive T cells. CDR3 in DNA: TGTGCCAGCAGCCACCCCGGGGGTCTAGCCAAAAACATTCAGTACTTC. Its protein product is CASSHPGGLAKNIQYF. The whole variable domain, filled in from reference TRBV7-9 and TRBJ2-4, reads DTGVSQNPRHKITKRGQNVTFRCDPISEHNRLYWYRQTLGQGPEFLTYFQNEAQLEKSRLLSDRFSAERPKGSFSTLEIQRTEQGDSAMYLCASSHPGGLAKNIQYFGAGTRLSVL.